The 30 T cell receptor beta chains presented below share a single source sample, sequenced in a study of CD8+ T cells in alopecia areata. cDNA serving as the sequencing template came from extracted, reverse transcribed RNA. The data were produced by immunoSEQ multiplex PCR, yet TCRdb's version contains in-frame clones alone and is incomplete. The data contain tens of thousands of clones, roughly two thirds of them singletons. CD4+ cells of a handful of patients were further sorted as CD25+CD127-. Input material: CD4+ Tregs sorted from blood. These receptors all stem from a human donor with alopecia areata.

The V gene is TRBV19, the J gene TRBJ1-6, with TRBD1 identical over 7 bases. CDR3 length equals 15 residues. The germline CDR1 and CDR2 sequences are LNHDA and SQIVND (reference sequence). Trimming cost V 0 bases and J 11 bases; bases outside gene matches: 7. The CDR3 reads CASSIDRQGGTPLHF. Here the CDR3 DNA reads TGTGCCAGTAGTATAGATCGACAGGGCGGAACACCCCTCCACTTT. Full variable domain (outside the CDR3, taken from reference TRBV19 and TRBJ1-6): DGGITQSPKYLFRKEGQNVTLSCEQNLNHDAMYWYRQDPGQGLRLIYYSQIVNDFQKGDIAEGYSVSREKKESFPLTVTSAQKNPTAFYLCASSIDRQGGTPLHFGNGTRLTVT.

The chain is built from TRBV10-1 and TRBJ2-3; the D is unclear. V shed 7 bases and J shed 0 bases, with 5 bases lying between them. The CDR3 spans 12 residues. Germline loops: CDR1 WNHNN, CDR2 SYGVQD (reference sequence). This CDR3 reads CASKDSTDTQYF. The CDR3 DNA is TGCGCCAGCAAGGACAGCACAGATACGCAGTATTTT.

The CDR3 sequence is CASSSGTPTRPQHF. The CDR3 DNA reads as TGTGCCAGCAGTAGCGGGACCCCCACGAGGCCCCAGCATTTT. The chain recombines TRBV28 with TRBJ1-5; possible D gene TRBD1, 5 bases. This CDR3 contains 14 residues. The ends were cut back, 5 bases at V and 9 bases at J, with 17 bases in the middle. Germline assignment: CDR1 MDHEN and CDR2 SYDVKM.

The V call is TRBV7-9, the J call TRBJ2-1; D is uncertain. V was clipped by 4 bases and J by 8 bases, with 12 bases between them. Per the germline V gene, CDR1 is SEHNR and CDR2 is FQNEAQ (reference sequence). The CDR3 has 13 amino acids. The CDR3 sequence is CASSSNRAHEQFF. The CDR3 nucleotides read TGTGCCAGCAGCTCGAACCGGGCCCATGAGCAGTTCTTC.

The rearrangement joins TRBV2 to TRBJ1-2; D unclear. Trimming shortened V by 2 bases and J by 3 bases, and 10 bases separated the two germline ends. This CDR3 has 14 residues. Germline-derived CDR1 and CDR2 are SNHLY and FYNNEI. Here the CDR3 reads CASSETSWDYGYTF. CDR3 bases: TGTGCCAGCAGTGAAACCTCTTGGGACTATGGCTACACCTTC. Full variable domain (rest looked up from reference TRBV2 and TRBJ1-2): EPEVTQTPSHQVTQMGQEVILRCVPISNHLYFYWYRQILGQKVEFLVSFYNNEISEKSEIFDDQFSVERPDGSNFTLKIRSTKLEDSAMYFCASSETSWDYGYTFGSGTRLTVV.

The rearrangement uses TRBV9 and TRBJ2-7; D not certain. The CDR3 loop spans 14 amino acids. The V end lost 0 bases, the J end lost 0 bases, and 7 bases lay between the germline ends. The V gene's germline CDR1 is SGDLS and CDR2 YYNGEE. The CDR3 DNA reads as TGTGCCAGCAGCGTAGCCCCCTCCTCCTACGAGCAGTACTTC. This encodes CASSVAPSSYEQYF.

This clone was found a few times. The chain combines TRBV29-1 with TRBJ2-3; 13 bases align to TRBD2. CDR1 SQVTM and CDR2 ANQGSEA come from the germline V gene. V lost 5 bases, J lost 8 bases, and 10 bases stayed unmatched. The length of the CDR3 is 15 residues. CDR3 DNA: TGCAGCGTTCTCGGACTAGCGGGAGTGGTCGGTACGCAGTATTTT. This gives the protein CSVLGLAGVVGTQYF.

The chain uses TRBV5-1 and TRBJ2-2, with no clear D. CDR3 length equals 15 residues. The V end lost 0 bases, the J end lost 4 bases, and 10 bases lay between the germline ends. The V gene's germline CDR1 is SGHRS and CDR2 YFSETQ. The DNA of the CDR3 is TGCGCCAGCAGCTTGGTCGGGCCCGTCACCGGGGAGCTGTTTTTT. It yields the protein CASSLVGPVTGELFF.

The chain joins TRBV10-3 to TRBJ1-4, with 7 nucleotides matching TRBD1. J was trimmed by 6 bases and V by 6 bases; bases with no gene match: 10. The germline V gene has CDR1 ENHRY and CDR2 SYGVKD. The CDR3 loop spans 15 amino acids. The CDR3 reads CAIRPSGGGDEKLFF. CDR3 DNA sequence: TGTGCCATCAGGCCGTCAGGGGGAGGCGATGAAAAACTGTTTTTT.

This chain links TRBV5-1 with TRBJ2-7; a weak D match, TRBD1 (6 bases). Per germline, CDR1 SGHRS and CDR2 YFSETQ. This CDR3 is built from 14 residues. V was clipped by 4 bases and J by 3 bases, with 14 bases between them. For the CDR3, the DNA is TGCGCCAGCAGCGTGAGGGGGAAAGTCTACGAGCAGTACTTC. Translating gives CASSVRGKVYEQYF. The whole variable domain, filled in from reference TRBV5-1 and TRBJ2-7, reads KAGVTQTPRYLIKTRGQQVTLSCSPISGHRSVSWYQQTPGQGLQFLFEYFSETQRNKGNFPGRFSGRQFSNSRSEMNVSTLELGDSALYLCASSVRGKVYEQYFGPGTRLTVT.

V gene TRBV11-2 combines with J gene TRBJ2-7; either TRBD1 or TRBD2 may fit D (5 bases each). V was shortened by 11 bases and J by 3 bases, with 11 bases between the two germline ends. The length of the CDR3 is 11 residues. Germline V CDR1 and CDR2: SGHAT, FQNNGV. The CDR3 region has the DNA TGTGCCTCCGGGGCCCTCTACGAGCAGTACTTC. The encoded protein is CASGALYEQYF.

This chain connects TRBV7-9 to TRBJ2-7; 8 bases are shared with TRBD2. Looked up from germline, CDR1 is SEHNR and CDR2 is FQNEAQ (reference sequence). The CDR3 loop spans 15 amino acids. The trim removed 4 bases at V and 4 bases at J, leaving 9 bases unmatched. This CDR3 reads CASSSFAASGYEQYF. The CDR3 region has the DNA TGTGCCAGCAGCTCCTTTGCGGCTAGCGGGTACGAGCAGTACTTC.

The rearrangement uses TRBV29-1 and TRBJ2-4; 7 positions agree with TRBD2. CDR1 is SQVTM, CDR2 ANQGSEA, per germline. With V trimmed by 7 bases and J by 5 bases, 5 bases remained unmatched. The CDR3 spans 12 residues. The CDR3 is CSATSDQNIQYF. CDR3 bases: TGCAGCGCTACTAGCGACCAAAACATTCAGTACTTC.

The J gene is TRBJ2-1, the V gene TRBV11-3, with 7 positions matching TRBD2. Germline loops: CDR1 SGHNT, CDR2 YENEEA. V was clipped by 5 bases and J by 7 bases; unmatched bases: 8. The CDR3 consists of 14 residues. CDR3 coding DNA: TGTGCCAGCAGCCCCGGACTAGAAGGGAATGAGCAGTTCTTC. Translation gives CASSPGLEGNEQFF.

The chain combines TRBV5-1 with TRBJ2-5; D not resolved. The CDR3 loop spans 14 amino acids. The V and J ends lost 0 bases and 2 bases respectively, with 8 bases between them. In germline, CDR1 is SGHRS, CDR2 YFSETQ. In DNA form, the CDR3 reads TGCGCCAGCAGCTTGGACAGTGGACAAGAGACCCAGTACTTC. It is translated as CASSLDSGQETQYF.

The chain employs TRBV28 and TRBJ1-4; maybe TRBD1 (5 bases). The V end lost 6 bases, the J end lost 7 bases, and 15 bases lay between the germline ends. The germline V gene has CDR1 MDHEN and CDR2 SYDVKM. The CDR3 has 14 amino acids. CDR3 in DNA: TGTGCCAGCAGCAGGGATTTCCGAGGTGAAAAACTGTTTTTT. Its protein is CASSRDFRGEKLFF.

The V call is TRBV30, the J call TRBJ2-1; the D gene is possibly TRBD2 (6 bases). The CDR3 spans 15 residues. The V gene's germline CDR1 is GTSNPN and CDR2 SVGIG (reference sequence). V lost 2 bases and J lost 3, with 14 bases in between. In DNA, the CDR3 is TGTGCCTGGAGTACAGGAGGGTCCCTCTACAATGAGCAGTTCTTC. It yields the protein CAWSTGGSLYNEQFF.

The chain recombines TRBV7-2 with TRBJ1-2; TRBD1 is a possible D gene (6 bases). Germline lookup yields CDR1 SGHTA and CDR2 FQGNSA. The CDR3 runs 16 residues. Trimming removed 4 bases at V and 6 bases at J, with 21 bases between. The CDR3 nucleotides are TGTGCCAGCAGCTCCTACTATAGGGGGGGCGTGGATGGCTACACCTTC. Protein: CASSSYYRGGVDGYTF.

This rearrangement joins TRBV6-5 to TRBJ1-1; D unresolved. This CDR3 region has 13 residues. Germline assignment: CDR1 MNHEY and CDR2 SVGAGI. V was trimmed by 4 bases and J by 1 base, leaving 7 bases between them. The CDR3 here is CASSFGRNTEAFF. The CDR3 DNA is TGTGCCAGCAGTTTCGGGCGGAACACTGAAGCTTTCTTT.

This chain links TRBV10-3 with TRBJ2-3; D is uncertain. This CDR3 comprises 11 residues. Germline loops: CDR1 ENHRY, CDR2 SYGVKD. V dropped 10 bases and J dropped 4 bases, with 9 bases sitting between them. Written as DNA, the CDR3 is TGTGCCACCGGCGCCGCAGATACGCAGTATTTT. This encodes CATGAADTQYF.

CDR3 protein: CASSQDLRETQYF. DNA of the CDR3: TGTGCCAGCAGCCAAGATCTGCGGGAGACCCAGTACTTC. This rearrangement joins TRBV4-2 to TRBJ2-5; no firm D call. The germline V gene has CDR1 LGHNA and CDR2 YNFKEQ. The CDR3 is 13 residues long. Trimming left V 0 bases short and J 5 bases short, with 7 bases between.

The chain joins TRBV7-2 to TRBJ1-5; no firm D call. The CDR3 has 14 amino acids. The V gene lost 1 base and the J gene lost 3 bases, with 7 bases spanning the gap. Looked up from germline, CDR1 is SGHTA and CDR2 is FQGNSA. CDR3 residues: CASSLGTTNQPQHF. In nucleotides, the CDR3 is TGTGCCAGCAGCTTAGGGACTACCAATCAGCCCCAGCATTTT.

The gene calls are TRBV14 and TRBJ2-3; tentatively, D is TRBD2 (6 bases). Germline CDR1 is SGHDN and CDR2 is FVKESK. The V end was cut by 3 bases, the J end by 3 bases, with 13 bases between. This CDR3 has 15 residues. The DNA for the CDR3 is TGTGCCAGCAGCCATGGGCGCCGGGGGACAGATACGCAGTATTTT. Amino acid sequence: CASSHGRRGTDTQYF.

This rearrangement joins TRBV11-2 to TRBJ2-7, with D hard to call. Trimming removed 1 base from V and 6 bases from J, with 16 bases in between. Germline V lookup: CDR1 SGHAT, CDR2 FQNNGV. The CDR3 is made up of 15 amino acids. The CDR3 coding sequence is TGTGCCAGCAGCTTAGTGTCGACGGCGGCCGGCGAGCAGTACTTC. Protein product: CASSLVSTAAGEQYF.

This chain links TRBV2 with TRBJ2-7; D not resolved. The V gene lost 4 bases and the J gene lost 1 base, with 8 bases spanning the gap. The CDR3 has 13 amino acids. Per the germline V gene, CDR1 is SNHLY and CDR2 is FYNNEI. The CDR3, as DNA: TGTGCCAGCAGTGTTATCGGATCCTACGAGCAGTACTTC. Its translation: CASSVIGSYEQYF.

The chain links TRBV19 to TRBJ2-1, with 7 bases aligning to TRBD2. V was clipped by 1 base and J by 2 bases; unmatched bases: 5. The germline CDR1 and CDR2 sequences are LNHDA and SQIVND (reference sequence). The CDR3 spans 16 residues. The DNA for the CDR3 is TGTGCCAGTAGTATAGGTAGCGGGCGAACCTACAATGAGCAGTTCTTC. As protein: CASSIGSGRTYNEQFF.

The chain joins TRBV5-1 to TRBJ2-2; a possible D gene is TRBD2 (5 bases). The CDR3 is 16 amino acids. Trimming left V 0 bases short and J 4 bases short, with 13 bases between. Germline V gene sequence: CDR1 SGHRS, CDR2 YFSETQ. The CDR3 DNA reads TGCGCCAGCAGCTTGGGAGCAGTCCGGGGCACCGGGGAGCTGTTTTTT. It specifies CASSLGAVRGTGELFF.

The gene calls are TRBV27 and TRBJ2-2; D assignment may be TRBD1 or TRBD2 (5 bases each). V was clipped by 3 bases and J by 3 bases, with 17 bases between them. This CDR3 has 17 residues. The germline CDR1 and CDR2 sequences are MNHEY and SMNVEV (reference sequence). The CDR3 bases are TGTGCCAGCAGTTTCGCCCCACCGGGACGGTACACCGGGGAGCTGTTTTTT. It is translated as CASSFAPPGRYTGELFF.

This clone was counted once. V and J are TRBV6-5 and TRBJ2-1; 7 positions agree with TRBD1. The germline V gene encodes CDR1 MNHEY and CDR2 SVGAGI. The CDR3 has 14 residues. After removal of 4 bases from V and 6 bases from J, the junction contained 6 bases not matched to a gene. CDR3 sequence reads: CASSFDRVSNEQFF. The CDR3 nucleotides read TGTGCCAGCAGTTTTGACAGGGTGAGCAATGAGCAGTTCTTC.

The rearrangement uses TRBV28 and TRBJ1-2, with D possibly TRBD1 on 5 matching bases. Trimming took 5 bases from V and 7 from J, leaving 14 bases between them. The CDR3 spans 13 residues. Germline CDR1 is MDHEN and CDR2 is SYDVKM. The CDR3 nucleotides read TGTGCCAGCAGTATGGCAGGGCAAGGTGGCTACACCTTC. Its translation is CASSMAGQGGYTF.